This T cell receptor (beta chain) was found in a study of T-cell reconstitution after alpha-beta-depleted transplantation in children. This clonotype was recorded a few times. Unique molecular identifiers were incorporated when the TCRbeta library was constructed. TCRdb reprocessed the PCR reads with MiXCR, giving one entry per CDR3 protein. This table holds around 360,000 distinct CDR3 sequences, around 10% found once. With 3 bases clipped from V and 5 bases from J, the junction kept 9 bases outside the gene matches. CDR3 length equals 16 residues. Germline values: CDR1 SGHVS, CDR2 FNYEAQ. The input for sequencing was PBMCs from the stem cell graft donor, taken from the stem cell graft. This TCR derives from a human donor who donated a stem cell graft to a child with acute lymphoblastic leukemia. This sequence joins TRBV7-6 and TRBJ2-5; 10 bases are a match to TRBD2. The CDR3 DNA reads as TGTGCCAGCAGCTTGTCGAGCGGGAGGGCCGGTGAGACCCAGTACTTC. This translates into CASSLSSGRAGETQYF.